What follows is one T cell receptor beta chain and its context. Its antigen is not identified. This entry is derived from a study of tumor-infiltrating lymphocytes in localized non-small cell lung cancer. Study in general: Patients included smokers and never-smokers with various histologies, some sampled after neoadjuvant chemotherapy. Study-level results: No T-cell fraction difference was seen between IM1 and IM2 tumors. Different pieces of the same tissue were used for each assay.

Looked up from germline, CDR1 is SGDLS and CDR2 is YYNGEE. This CDR3 spans 15 amino acids. V lost 1 base to trimming and J lost 4 bases, with 15 bases between them. Method: immunoSEQ multiplex PCR; TCRdb's copy keeps in-frame clones and lacks some. This table holds 13,000 or so clones, 74% found once. The receptor's source is a human donor with non-small cell lung cancer. Sequencing was carried out using uninvolved lung tissue not adjacent to the tumor. V and J are TRBV9 and TRBJ2-7; D is perhaps TRBD2 (5 bases). The CDR3 DNA reads TGTGCCAGCAGCGTATTTCAGGACTCACTGTACGAGCAGTACTTC. Translation gives CASSVFQDSLYEQYF.